The clone carrying this T cell receptor beta chain came up many times. Its target is not known. Library preparation for TCR beta used quantitative 5'-RACE with molecular barcodes. TCRdb fed the 5' RACE reads into MiXCR, producing one record per CDR3 protein. The sample carries 200,000 to 300,000 distinct CDR3 sequences, around 9.2% recorded once. The data derive from a study of CD8 T cells in ankylosing spondylitis. Regarding the study as a whole: The authors reported significant enrichment of disease-linked clones in matched ankylosing spondylitis synovial fluid. Past studies reported some motif variants in reactive arthritis synovial fluid and blood. Disease-linked clones displayed a CD8+ phenotype and appeared relatively rarely in peripheral blood.

There are 11 residues in the CDR3. The V and J ends lost 2 bases and 9 bases respectively, with 7 bases between them. Germline CDR1 and CDR2: MNHEY and SVGAGI. This receptor was obtained from a male donor with ankylosing spondylitis or in good health (not recorded which). Sequenced input: blood, either unsorted or a sorted T cell fraction (not recorded which). The V gene is TRBV6-5, the J gene TRBJ1-1, with D unresolved. Here the CDR3 reads CASSYPPQAFF. The CDR3 nucleotides read TGTGCCAGCAGTTACCCACCTCAAGCTTTCTTT.